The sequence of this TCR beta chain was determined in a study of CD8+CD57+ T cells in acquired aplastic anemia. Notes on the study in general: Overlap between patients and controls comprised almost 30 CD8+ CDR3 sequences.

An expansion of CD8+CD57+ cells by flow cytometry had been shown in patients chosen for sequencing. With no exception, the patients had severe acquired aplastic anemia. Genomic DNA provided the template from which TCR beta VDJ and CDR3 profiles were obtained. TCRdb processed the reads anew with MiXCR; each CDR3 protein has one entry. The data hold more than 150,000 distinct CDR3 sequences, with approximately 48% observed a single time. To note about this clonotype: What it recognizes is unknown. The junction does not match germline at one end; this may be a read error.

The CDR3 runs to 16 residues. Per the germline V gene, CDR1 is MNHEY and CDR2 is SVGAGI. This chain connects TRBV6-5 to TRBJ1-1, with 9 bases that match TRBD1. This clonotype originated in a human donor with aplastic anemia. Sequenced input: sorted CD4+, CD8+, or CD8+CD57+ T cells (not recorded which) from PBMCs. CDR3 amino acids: CASSYSRTGANTEAFF. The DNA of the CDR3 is TGTGCCAGCAGCTACTCAAGGACAGGGGCGAACACTGAAGCTTTCTTT.